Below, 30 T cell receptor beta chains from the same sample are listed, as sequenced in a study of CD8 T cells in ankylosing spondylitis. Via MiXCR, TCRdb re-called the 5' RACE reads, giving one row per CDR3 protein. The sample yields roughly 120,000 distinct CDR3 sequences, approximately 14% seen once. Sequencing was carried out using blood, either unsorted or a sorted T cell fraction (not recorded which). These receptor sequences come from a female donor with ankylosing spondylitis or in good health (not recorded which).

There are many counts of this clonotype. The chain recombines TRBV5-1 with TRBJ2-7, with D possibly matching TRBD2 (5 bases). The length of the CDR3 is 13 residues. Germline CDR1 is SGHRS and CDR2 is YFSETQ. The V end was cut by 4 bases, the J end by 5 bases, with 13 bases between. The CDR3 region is CASSSGPENEQYF. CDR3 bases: TGCGCCAGCAGCAGCGGACCGGAAAACGAGCAGTACTTC.

The CDR3 DNA reads TGTGCCAGCCGCGGGGGAGGGGCCTACAATGAGCAGTTCTTC. It codes for CASRGGGAYNEQFF. The chain is built from TRBV2 and TRBJ2-1, with TRBD2 matching 7 bases. CDR3 length equals 14 residues. Per germline, CDR1 SNHLY and CDR2 FYNNEI. V lost 8 bases and J lost 2; bases outside the gene matches: 6.

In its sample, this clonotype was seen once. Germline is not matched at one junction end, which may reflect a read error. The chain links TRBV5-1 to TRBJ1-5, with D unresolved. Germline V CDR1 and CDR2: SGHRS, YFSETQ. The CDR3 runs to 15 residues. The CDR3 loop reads CTSSLDGDANQPQHF. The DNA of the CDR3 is TGCACCAGCAGCTTAGACGGGGATGCCAATCAGCCCCAGCATTTT. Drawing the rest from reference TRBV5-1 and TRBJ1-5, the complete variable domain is KAGVTQTPRYLIKTRGQQVTLSCSPISGHRSVSWYQQTPGQGLQFLFEYFSETQRNKGNFPGRFSGRQFSNSRSEMNVSTLELGDSALYLCTSSLDGDANQPQHFGDGTRLSIL.

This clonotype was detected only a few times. CDR3 coding DNA: TGTGCCAGCAAACGGGGCTCTTACCTCTACGAGCAGTACTTC. It yields the protein CASKRGSYLYEQYF. The chain joins TRBV7-8 to TRBJ2-7; the D gene could be TRBD1 or TRBD2 (5 bases each). Germline-derived CDR1 and CDR2 are SGHVS and FQNEAQ. Trimming removed 7 bases at V and 3 bases at J, with 16 bases between. CDR3 length: 14 amino acids.

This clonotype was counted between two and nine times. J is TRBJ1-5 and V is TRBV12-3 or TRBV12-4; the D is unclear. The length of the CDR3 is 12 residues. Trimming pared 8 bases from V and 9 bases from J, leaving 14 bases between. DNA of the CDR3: TGTGCCAGCTCCTACCCCAAGGGGCCCCAGCATTTT. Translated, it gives CASSYPKGPQHF.

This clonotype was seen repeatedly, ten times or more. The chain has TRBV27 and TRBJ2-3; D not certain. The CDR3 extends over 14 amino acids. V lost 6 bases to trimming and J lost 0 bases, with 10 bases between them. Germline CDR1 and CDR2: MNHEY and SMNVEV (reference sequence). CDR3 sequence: CASSRPGSTDTQYF. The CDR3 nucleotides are TGTGCCAGCAGCCGACCGGGTAGCACAGATACGCAGTATTTT.

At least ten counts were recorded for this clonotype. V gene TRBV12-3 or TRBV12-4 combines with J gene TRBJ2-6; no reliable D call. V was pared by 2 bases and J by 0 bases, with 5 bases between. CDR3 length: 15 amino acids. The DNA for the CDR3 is TGTGCCAGCAGTTTATTGGCCTCTGGGGCCAACGTCCTGACTTTC. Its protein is CASSLLASGANVLTF.

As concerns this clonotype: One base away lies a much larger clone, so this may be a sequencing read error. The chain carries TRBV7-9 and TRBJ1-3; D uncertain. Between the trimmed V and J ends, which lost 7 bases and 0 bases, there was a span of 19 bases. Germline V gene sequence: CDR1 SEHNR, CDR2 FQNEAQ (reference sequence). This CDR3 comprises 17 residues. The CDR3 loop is CASISSGNPFSGNTIYF. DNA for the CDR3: TGTGCCAGCATCTCATCCGGGAATCCGTTCTCTGGAAACACCATATATTTT.

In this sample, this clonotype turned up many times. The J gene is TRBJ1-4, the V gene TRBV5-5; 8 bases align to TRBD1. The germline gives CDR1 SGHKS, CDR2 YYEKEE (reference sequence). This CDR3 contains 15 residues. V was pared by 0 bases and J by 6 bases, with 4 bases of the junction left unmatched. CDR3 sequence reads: CASSLGDRGDEKLFF. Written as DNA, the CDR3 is TGTGCCAGCAGCTTGGGTGACAGGGGAGATGAAAAACTGTTTTTT.

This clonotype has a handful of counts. Here the CDR3 reads CASSLLAALAKNIQYF. The DNA of the CDR3 is TGTGCCAGCAGCTTGTTAGCCGCTTTAGCCAAAAACATTCAGTACTTC. V usage is TRBV5-6 and J usage is TRBJ2-4, with D unresolved. The CDR3 has 16 residues. Trimming removed 1 base at V and 0 bases at J, with 11 bases between. The germline gives CDR1 SGHDT, CDR2 YYEEEE.

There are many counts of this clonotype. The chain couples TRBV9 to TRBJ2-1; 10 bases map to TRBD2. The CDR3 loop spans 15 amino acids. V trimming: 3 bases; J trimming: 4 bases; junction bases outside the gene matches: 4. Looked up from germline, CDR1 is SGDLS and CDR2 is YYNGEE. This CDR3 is CASSAPGLAYNEQFF. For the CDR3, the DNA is TGTGCCAGCAGCGCGCCGGGACTAGCGTACAATGAGCAGTTCTTC.

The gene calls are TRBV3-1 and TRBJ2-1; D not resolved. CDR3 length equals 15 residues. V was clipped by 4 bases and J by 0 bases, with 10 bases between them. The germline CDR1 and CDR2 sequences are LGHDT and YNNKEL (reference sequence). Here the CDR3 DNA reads TGTGCCAGCAGCCCCTCGGACCGCTCCTACAATGAGCAGTTCTTC. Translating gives CASSPSDRSYNEQFF.

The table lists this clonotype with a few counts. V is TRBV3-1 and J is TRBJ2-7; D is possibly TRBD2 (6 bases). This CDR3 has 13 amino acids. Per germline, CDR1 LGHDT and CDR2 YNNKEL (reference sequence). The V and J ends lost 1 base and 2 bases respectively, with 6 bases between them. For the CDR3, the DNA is TGTGCCAGCAGCCAAGGGACTACCTACGAGCAGTACTTC. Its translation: CASSQGTTYEQYF.

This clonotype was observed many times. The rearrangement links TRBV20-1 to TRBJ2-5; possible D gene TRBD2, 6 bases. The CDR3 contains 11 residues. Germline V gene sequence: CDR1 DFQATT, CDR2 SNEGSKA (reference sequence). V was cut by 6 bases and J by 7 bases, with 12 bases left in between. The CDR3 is CSALGGPTQYF. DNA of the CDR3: TGCAGTGCCCTGGGGGGACCGACCCAGTACTTC.

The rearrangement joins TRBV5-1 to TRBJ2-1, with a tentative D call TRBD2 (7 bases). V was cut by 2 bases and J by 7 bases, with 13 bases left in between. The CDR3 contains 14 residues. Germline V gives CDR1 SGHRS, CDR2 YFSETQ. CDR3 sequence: CASSFRGAGNEQFF. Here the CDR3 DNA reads TGCGCCAGCAGCTTCCGGGGGGCCGGTAATGAGCAGTTCTTC. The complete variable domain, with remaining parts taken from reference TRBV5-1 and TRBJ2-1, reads KAGVTQTPRYLIKTRGQQVTLSCSPISGHRSVSWYQQTPGQGLQFLFEYFSETQRNKGNFPGRFSGRQFSNSRSEMNVSTLELGDSALYLCASSFRGAGNEQFFGPGTRLTVL.

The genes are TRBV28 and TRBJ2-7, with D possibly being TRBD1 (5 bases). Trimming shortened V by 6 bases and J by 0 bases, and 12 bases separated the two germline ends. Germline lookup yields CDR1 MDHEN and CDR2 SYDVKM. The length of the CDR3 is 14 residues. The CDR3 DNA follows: TGTGCCAGCAGGTGGACAAGAAGCTCCTACGAGCAGTACTTC. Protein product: CASRWTRSSYEQYF.

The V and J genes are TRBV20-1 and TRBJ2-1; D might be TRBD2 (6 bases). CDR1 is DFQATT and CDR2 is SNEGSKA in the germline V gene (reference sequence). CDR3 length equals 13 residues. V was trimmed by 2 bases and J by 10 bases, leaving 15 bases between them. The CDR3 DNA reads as TGCAGTGCTAGAACCATTAGCCGGGGGGAGCAGTTCTTC. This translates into CSARTISRGEQFF.

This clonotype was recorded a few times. CDR3 protein: CASSLAAGTNEQFF. The DNA of the CDR3 is TGCGCCAGCAGCTTGGCCGCAGGCACTAATGAGCAGTTCTTC. The chain carries TRBV5-1 and TRBJ2-1, with no clear D. Trimming left V 0 bases short and J 7 bases short, with 11 bases between. From germline, CDR1 is SGHRS and CDR2 YFSETQ. The CDR3 consists of 14 residues.

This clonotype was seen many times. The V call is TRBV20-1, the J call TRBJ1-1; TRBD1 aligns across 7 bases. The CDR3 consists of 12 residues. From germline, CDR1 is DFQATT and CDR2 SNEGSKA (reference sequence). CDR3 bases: TGCAGAGGGGACAGACAGAACACTGAAGCTTTCTTT. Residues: CRGDRQNTEAFF.

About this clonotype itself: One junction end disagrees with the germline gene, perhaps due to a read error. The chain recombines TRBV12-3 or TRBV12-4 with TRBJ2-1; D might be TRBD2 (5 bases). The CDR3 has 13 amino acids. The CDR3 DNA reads TGTGCCGGCAGCCCCGCCGGGAAACAAATTCAGTTCTTC. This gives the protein CAGSPAGKQIQFF.

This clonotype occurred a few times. The CDR3 spells CASSPLNYEQYF. The CDR3 nucleotides are TGTGCCAGCAGTCCCCTAAACTACGAGCAGTACTTC. J is TRBJ2-7 and V is TRBV28; no firm D call. Trimming removed 5 bases at V and 3 bases at J, with 8 bases between. The germline gives CDR1 MDHEN, CDR2 SYDVKM. CDR3 length: 12 residues.

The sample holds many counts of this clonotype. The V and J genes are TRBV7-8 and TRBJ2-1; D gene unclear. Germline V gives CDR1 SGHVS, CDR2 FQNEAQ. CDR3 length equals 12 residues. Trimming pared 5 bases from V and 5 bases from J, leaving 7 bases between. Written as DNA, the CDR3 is TGTGCCAGCAGCCCCCCGCACAATGAGCAGTTCTTC. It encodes CASSPPHNEQFF.

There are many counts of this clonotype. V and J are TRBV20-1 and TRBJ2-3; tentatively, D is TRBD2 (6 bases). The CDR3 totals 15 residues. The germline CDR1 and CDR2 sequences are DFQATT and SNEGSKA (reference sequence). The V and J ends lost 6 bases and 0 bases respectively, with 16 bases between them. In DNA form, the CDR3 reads TGCAGTGCCCAACAAAACGGGGGTAGCACAGATACGCAGTATTTT. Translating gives CSAQQNGGSTDTQYF.

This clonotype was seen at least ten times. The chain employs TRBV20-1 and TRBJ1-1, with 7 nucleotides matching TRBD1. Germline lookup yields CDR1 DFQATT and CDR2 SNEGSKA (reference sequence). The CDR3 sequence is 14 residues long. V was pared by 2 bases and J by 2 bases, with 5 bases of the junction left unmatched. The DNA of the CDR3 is TGCAGTGCTAGACCCGGGACAGTAAACACTGAAGCTTTCTTT. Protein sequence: CSARPGTVNTEAFF.

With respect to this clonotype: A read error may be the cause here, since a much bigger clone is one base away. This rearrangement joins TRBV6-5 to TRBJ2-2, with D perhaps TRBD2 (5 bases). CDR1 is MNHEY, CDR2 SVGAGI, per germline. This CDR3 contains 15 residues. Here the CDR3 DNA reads TGTGCCAGCAGATCCTCGGGCAAGTACACCGGGGAGCCGTTTTTT. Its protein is CASRSSGKYTGEPFF.

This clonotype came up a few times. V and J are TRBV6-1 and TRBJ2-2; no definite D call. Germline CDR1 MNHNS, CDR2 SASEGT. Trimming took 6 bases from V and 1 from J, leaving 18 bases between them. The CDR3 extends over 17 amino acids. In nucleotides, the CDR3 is TGTGCCAGCAGCTTCGACTGGAAGACCCTGAACACCGGGGAGCTGTTTTTT. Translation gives CASSFDWKTLNTGELFF.

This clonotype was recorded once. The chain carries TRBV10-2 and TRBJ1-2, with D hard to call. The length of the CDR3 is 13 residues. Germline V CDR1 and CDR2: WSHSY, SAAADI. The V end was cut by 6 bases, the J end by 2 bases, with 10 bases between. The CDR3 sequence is CASSETGNYGYTF. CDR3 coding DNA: TGCGCCAGCAGCGAGACGGGCAACTATGGCTACACCTTC.

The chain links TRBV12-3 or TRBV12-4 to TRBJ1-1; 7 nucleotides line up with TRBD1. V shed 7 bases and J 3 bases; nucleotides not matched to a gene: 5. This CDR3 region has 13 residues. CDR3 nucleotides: TGTGCCAGCAACCCCAGGGGGGACACTGAAGCTTTCTTT. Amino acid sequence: CASNPRGDTEAFF.

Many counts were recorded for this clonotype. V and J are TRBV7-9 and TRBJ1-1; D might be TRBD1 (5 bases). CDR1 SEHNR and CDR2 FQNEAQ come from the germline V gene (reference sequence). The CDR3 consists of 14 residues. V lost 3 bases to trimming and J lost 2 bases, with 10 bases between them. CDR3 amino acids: CASSFGGINTEAFF. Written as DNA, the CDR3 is TGTGCCAGCAGCTTCGGGGGAATAAACACTGAAGCTTTCTTT. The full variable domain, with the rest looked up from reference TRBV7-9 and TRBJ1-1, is DTGVSQNPRHKITKRGQNVTFRCDPISEHNRLYWYRQTLGQGPEFLTYFQNEAQLEKSRLLSDRFSAERPKGSFSTLEIQRTEQGDSAMYLCASSFGGINTEAFFGQGTRLTVV.

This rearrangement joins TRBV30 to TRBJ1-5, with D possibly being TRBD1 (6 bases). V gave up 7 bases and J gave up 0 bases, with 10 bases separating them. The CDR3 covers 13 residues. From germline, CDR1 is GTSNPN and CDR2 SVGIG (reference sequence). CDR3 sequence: CASSGDSNQPQHF. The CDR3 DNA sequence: TGTGCCTCATCAGGGGATAGCAATCAGCCCCAGCATTTT.